This T cell receptor (beta chain) was captured in a study of metastatic and nonmetastatic thyroid tumors. Study details: The authors compared repertoires across blood and tumor or nodule tissue from malignant and benign thyroid patients.

Authors' methods: Across clinicopathological groups, CDR3 differences served as the basis for building a distant-metastasis classifier for papillary thyroid cancer. TCRdb re-clonotyped the PCR reads via MiXCR. V and J calls and clone size were set by TCRdb, not the authors. The repertoire holds about 14,000 clones, with about 30% as singletons. General study points: Compared with benign nodules, malignant thyroid tumors were reported to have significantly higher TCR beta diversity in both blood and tumor.

Before thyroid surgery, none of the patients had received any treatment. In germline, CDR1 is LGHDT, CDR2 YNNKEL (reference sequence). The V gene lost 2 bases and the J gene lost 2 bases, with 13 bases spanning the gap. The CDR3 totals 15 residues. This clone was observed at least ten times. Its target is not known. Input material: tumor tissue. The sequence was collected from a female donor with papillary thyroid cancer or a benign thyroid nodule (not recorded which). Some clones in this sample may be carry-over from other donors' samples. The chain uses TRBV3-1 and TRBJ2-7; TRBD2 might be the D (5 bases). CDR3 sequence reads: CASSQSGGFPYEQYF. The CDR3 nucleotides are TGTGCCAGCAGCCAATCCGGAGGATTTCCCTACGAGCAGTACTTC.